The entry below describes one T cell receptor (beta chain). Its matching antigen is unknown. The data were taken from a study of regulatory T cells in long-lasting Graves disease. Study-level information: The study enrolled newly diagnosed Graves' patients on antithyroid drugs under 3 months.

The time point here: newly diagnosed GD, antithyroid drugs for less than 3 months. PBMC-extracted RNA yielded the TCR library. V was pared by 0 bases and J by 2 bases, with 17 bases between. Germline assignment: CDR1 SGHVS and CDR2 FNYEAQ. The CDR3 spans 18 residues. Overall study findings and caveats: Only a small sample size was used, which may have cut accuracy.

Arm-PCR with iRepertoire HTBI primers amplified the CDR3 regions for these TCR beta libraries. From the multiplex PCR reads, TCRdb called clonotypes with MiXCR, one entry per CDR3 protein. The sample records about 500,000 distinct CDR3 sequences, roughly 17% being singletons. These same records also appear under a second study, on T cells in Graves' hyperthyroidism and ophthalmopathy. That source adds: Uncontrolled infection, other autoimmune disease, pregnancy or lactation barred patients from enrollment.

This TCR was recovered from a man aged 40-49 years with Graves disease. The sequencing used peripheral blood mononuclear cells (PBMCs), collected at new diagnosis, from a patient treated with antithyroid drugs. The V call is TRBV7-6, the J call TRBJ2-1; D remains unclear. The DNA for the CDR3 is TGTGCCAGCAGCTTAGCCTCGACTGGTGTTTTACCCTACAATGAGCAGTTCTTC. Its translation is CASSLASTGVLPYNEQFF.